This T cell receptor (beta chain) came from a study of OX40 agonist ivuxolimab in advanced cancers. As for the study in general: Patients were given ivuxolimab, an antibody that agonizes OX40 (CD134). Overall study results and limits: At 0.1 to 3.0 mg/kg, CD4+ and CD8+ blood T cells expanded clonally by week 6. Part of the nonresponder group also had normalized T-cell clonal expansion that was low.

At baseline, cycle 4 day 1, and cycle 7 day 1, blood was sampled. The method was immunoSEQ multiplex PCR; TCRdb's version includes in-frame clones alone and lacks a portion of them. Counted here are 20,000 to 25,000 clones, roughly nine tenths occurring once; the ten biggest clones make up around 25%. Turning to this clone: Its target is unknown.

The material was CD4+ or CD8+ T cells sorted from blood, obtained in a trial of the OX40 agonist ivuxolimab. The TCR sequence derives from an adult with an advanced solid tumor such as melanoma, head and neck, liver or kidney cancer.

The CDR3 reads CASSESGTGTHEQFF. The CDR3 DNA sequence: TGCGCCAGCAGTGAGTCGGGGACAGGGACCCATGAGCAGTTCTTC. This chain joins TRBV10-1 and TRBJ2-1, with 9 bases matching TRBD1. V trimming: 0 bases; J trimming: 8 bases; junction bases outside the gene matches: 5. Germline V gives CDR1 WNHNN, CDR2 SYGVQD (reference sequence). The CDR3 contains 15 residues.